This T cell receptor (beta chain) was recorded in a study of type 1 and type 2 diabetes patients. Study-level information: Samples came from type 1 diabetic, type 2 diabetic or nondiabetic people, recruited in China.

Turning to this clonotype: Its antigen is unknown.

Donors had no other autoimmune disease or infection in four weeks. The germline V gene has CDR1 MNHNS and CDR2 SASEGT. The J segment lost 4 bases and the V segment lost 6 bases, leaving 16 bases of the junction unmatched. This CDR3 contains 17 residues. PCR was run on genomic DNA. The TCR beta CDR3 region was amplified using 30 forward and 13 reverse primers. Each CDR3 protein gets one entry after TCRdb re-called the multiplex PCR reads with MiXCR. The profile shows 270,000 or so distinct CDR3 sequences, approximately 45% of them singletons. Points from the study as a whole: V and J gene usage correlated at roughly 0.97 between type 2 diabetes and control samples.

Sequenced material: peripheral blood mononuclear cells (PBMCs). The chain joins TRBV6-1 to TRBJ2-5; 8 nucleotides line up with TRBD1. The receptor was isolated from a young man with type 2 diabetes. CDR3 DNA sequence: TGTGCCAGCAGGGACAGGGTCTTCGGTCCAGGAGGAGAGACCCAGTACTTC. Translated: CASRDRVFGPGGETQYF.